This is a list of T cell receptor beta chains from one sample in a study of OX40 agonist ivuxolimab in advanced cancers. Sequencing used immunoSEQ multiplex PCR; TCRdb keeps in-frame clones, though not all of them. The table shows approximately 30,000 clones, with roughly 84% occurring only once. The source was CD4+ or CD8+ T cells sorted from blood, collected in a trial of the OX40 agonist ivuxolimab. Source of these receptors: an adult with an advanced solid tumor such as melanoma, head and neck, liver or kidney cancer. Both conserved end residues are part of each CDR3. The D gene is left open where the match is weak. Clone size is stated in some rows and not others, as once, few, many or a class when expanded.

J gene: TRBJ1-4; D gene: .; clone size: .; CDR3 length: 16; V gene: TRBV5-5; CDR3 DNA: TGTGCCAGCGCAGACGAGGGGGGCACGACTAATGAAAAACTGTTTTTT; CDR3 protein: CASADEGGTTNEKLFF
J gene: TRBJ1-5; D gene: .; clone size: few; CDR3 length: 16; V gene: TRBV19; CDR3 DNA: TGTGCCAGTAGTATGCCTCCAGGACGGGGAAAACAGCCCCAGCATTTT; CDR3 protein: CASSMPPGRGKQPQHF
J gene: TRBJ2-7; D gene: .; clone size: .; CDR3 length: 14; V gene: TRBV13; CDR3 DNA: TGTGCCAGCAGTCGTGACGGGAAGGCCTACGAGCAGTACTTC; CDR3 protein: CASSRDGKAYEQYF
J gene: TRBJ2-2; D gene: .; clone size: .; CDR3 length: 17; V gene: TRBV4-3; CDR3 DNA: TGCGCCAGCAGCCAGGCCCCCCAAGGGGCGAACACCGGGGAGCTGTTTTTT; CDR3 protein: CASSQAPQGANTGELFF
J gene: TRBJ2-1; D gene: .; clone size: .; CDR3 length: 17; V gene: TRBV9; CDR3 DNA: TGTGCCAGCAGCGTAGCTAGTATGGCTAGCCGTCACAATGAGCAGTTCTTC; CDR3 protein: CASSVASMASRHNEQFF
J gene: TRBJ2-7; D gene: .; clone size: .; CDR3 length: 12; V gene: TRBV7-9; CDR3 DNA: TGTGCCAGCAGCTTACCGAACTACGAGCAGTACTTC; CDR3 protein: CASSLPNYEQYF
J gene: TRBJ1-3; D gene: .; clone size: .; CDR3 length: 13; V gene: TRBV4-1; CDR3 DNA: TGCGCCAGCAGCCAACCCGGTGAAAACACCATATATTTT; CDR3 protein: CASSQPGENTIYF
J gene: TRBJ2-5; D gene: .; clone size: .; CDR3 length: 15; V gene: TRBV9; CDR3 DNA: TGTGCCAGCAGCGTAGATCTTGGGGAACAAGAGACCCAGTACTTC; CDR3 protein: CASSVDLGEQETQYF
J gene: TRBJ1-1; D gene: .; clone size: .; CDR3 length: 14; V gene: TRBV27; CDR3 DNA: TGTGCCAGCAGCCTACCGGGACACGTCGATGAAGCTTTCTTT; CDR3 protein: CASSLPGHVDEAFF
J gene: TRBJ2-7; D gene: .; clone size: .; CDR3 length: 15; V gene: TRBV27; CDR3 DNA: TGTGCCAGCAGGAAAGGGGGGGGTAGCCGCTACGAGCAGTACTTC; CDR3 protein: CASRKGGGSRYEQYF
J gene: TRBJ1-1; D gene: .; clone size: few; CDR3 length: 15; V gene: TRBV19; CDR3 DNA: TGTGCCAGTAGTTCAAACAGGGAGGTGGACACTGAAGCTTTCTTT; CDR3 protein: CASSSNREVDTEAFF
J gene: TRBJ2-7; D gene: TRBD2; clone size: .; CDR3 length: 14; V gene: TRBV7-9; CDR3 DNA: TGTGCCAGCAGTACCGCTAGCGGGGGGTACGAGCAGTACTTC; CDR3 protein: CASSTASGGYEQYF
J gene: TRBJ2-5; D gene: .; clone size: .; CDR3 length: 14; V gene: TRBV7-3; CDR3 DNA: TGTGCCAGCAGCTTAATGGGCCCTCCAGAGACCCAGTACTTC; CDR3 protein: CASSLMGPPETQYF
J gene: TRBJ2-3; D gene: TRBD2; clone size: once; CDR3 length: 15; V gene: TRBV7-2; CDR3 DNA: TGTGCCAGCAGCTTAGACAGCGGGGGCTCGGGCAAGCAGTATTTT; CDR3 protein: CASSLDSGGSGKQYF
J gene: TRBJ2-1; D gene: .; clone size: once; CDR3 length: 18; V gene: TRBV9; CDR3 DNA: TGTGCCAGCAGCTTACGCCCAGGGGATCAGGGGACGGGGGATGAGCAGTTCTTC; CDR3 protein: CASSLRPGDQGTGDEQFF
J gene: TRBJ1-5; D gene: .; clone size: .; CDR3 length: 13; V gene: TRBV28; CDR3 DNA: TGTGCCAGCAGTCTAATCCCCGGTAAGCCCCAGCATTTT; CDR3 protein: CASSLIPGKPQHF
J gene: TRBJ2-7; D gene: TRBD1; clone size: .; CDR3 length: 15; V gene: TRBV2; CDR3 DNA: TGTGCCAGCAGTGAAGTGGGGACAGGGGCCTACGAGCAGTACTTC; CDR3 protein: CASSEVGTGAYEQYF
J gene: TRBJ2-7; D gene: .; clone size: .; CDR3 length: 15; V gene: TRBV9; CDR3 DNA: TGTGCCAGCAGCGTAGCGGTCAGTCACTCCTACGAGCAGTACTTC; CDR3 protein: CASSVAVSHSYEQYF
J gene: TRBJ1-5; D gene: .; clone size: .; CDR3 length: 15; V gene: TRBV6-1; CDR3 DNA: TGTGCCAGCCGCTTGGGACCTTATAGCAATCAGCCCCAGCATTTT; CDR3 protein: CASRLGPYSNQPQHF
J gene: TRBJ1-2; D gene: .; clone size: .; CDR3 length: 15; V gene: TRBV7-9; CDR3 DNA: TGTGCCAGCAGCTTAGGATTCGGGGTTTGGTATGGCTACACCTTC; CDR3 protein: CASSLGFGVWYGYTF
J gene: TRBJ1-1; D gene: .; clone size: .; CDR3 length: 11; V gene: TRBV7-6; CDR3 DNA: TGTGCCGGTTCCCCATACACTGAAGCTTTCTTT; CDR3 protein: CAGSPYTEAFF
J gene: TRBJ2-3; D gene: TRBD2; clone size: .; CDR3 length: 17; V gene: TRBV27; CDR3 DNA: TGTGCCAGCAGTTCCATCAGACTAGCGGGTACCACAGATACGCAGTATTTT; CDR3 protein: CASSSIRLAGTTDTQYF
J gene: TRBJ2-7; D gene: .; clone size: .; CDR3 length: 13; V gene: TRBV7-8; CDR3 DNA: TGTGCCAGCAGCTTACGGCAGTACTACGAGCAGTACTTC; CDR3 protein: CASSLRQYYEQYF
J gene: TRBJ2-1; D gene: TRBD2; clone size: .; CDR3 length: 15; V gene: TRBV13; CDR3 DNA: TGTGCCAGCAGTTTTGGGACTAGCGGGGCCCTTGAGCAGTTCTTC; CDR3 protein: CASSFGTSGALEQFF
J gene: TRBJ2-7; D gene: .; clone size: once; CDR3 length: 15; V gene: TRBV19; CDR3 DNA: TGTGCCAGTAGTGAGACAAAAGGGGGGCGCAACGAGCAGTACTTC; CDR3 protein: CASSETKGGRNEQYF
J gene: TRBJ2-3; D gene: TRBD2; clone size: .; CDR3 length: 15; V gene: TRBV7-9; CDR3 DNA: TGTGCCAGCAGCCCGACTAGCGGGGACACAGATACGCAGTATTTT; CDR3 protein: CASSPTSGDTDTQYF